The T cell receptor (beta chain) under discussion was sequenced for a study of blood T cell repertoires in COVID-19. About the research overall: Sources were T cells, B-cell-depleted T cells, or PBMCs; the material itself was cDNA or gDNA.

Per the study methods: It was from reference gene primer amplification that nucleated cell counts were estimated. The repertoire was sequenced with immunoSEQ multiplex PCR; TCRdb's copy has only in-frame clones and lacks some. Clone size and the V and J calls come from that table; the DNA yielded D and trimming. Found here are roughly 200,000 clones, 80% to 90% of them singletons; the top ten hold around 8.9%. With 8 bases clipped from V and 7 bases from J, the junction kept 14 bases outside the gene matches. The CDR3 runs 15 residues. Germline-derived CDR1 and CDR2 are SGHTA and FQGNSA. The specimen sequenced was peripheral blood. V gene TRBV7-2 combines with J gene TRBJ2-1; 7 bases agree with TRBD2. The receptor comes from a man in his forties with active or convalescent COVID-19. CDR3 sequence reads: CASSRGEGLRNEQFF. As DNA, the CDR3 is TGTGCCAGCTCCCGAGGGGAGGGTCTAAGGAATGAGCAGTTCTTC.